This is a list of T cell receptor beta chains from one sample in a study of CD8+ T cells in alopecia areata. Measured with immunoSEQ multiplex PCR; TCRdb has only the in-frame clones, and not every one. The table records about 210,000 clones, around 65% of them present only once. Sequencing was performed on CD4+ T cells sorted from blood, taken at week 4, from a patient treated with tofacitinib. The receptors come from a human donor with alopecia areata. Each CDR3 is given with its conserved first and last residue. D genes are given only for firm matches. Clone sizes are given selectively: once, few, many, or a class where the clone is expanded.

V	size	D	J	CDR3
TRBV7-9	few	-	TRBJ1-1	CASSPLQFRDTEAFF
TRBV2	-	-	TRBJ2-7	CASRDQYEQYF
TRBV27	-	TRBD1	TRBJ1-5	CASRSTGEGKPQHF
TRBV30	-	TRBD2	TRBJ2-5	CAWRRLAGVGTQYF
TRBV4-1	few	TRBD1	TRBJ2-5	CASSLQGGETQYF
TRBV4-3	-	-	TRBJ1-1	CASSQVRTSTEAFF
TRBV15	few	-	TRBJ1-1	CATSRDYQPCFF
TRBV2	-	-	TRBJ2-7	CASSELYEQYF
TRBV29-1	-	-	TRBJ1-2	CSARGSQVYGYTF
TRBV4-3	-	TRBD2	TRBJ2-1	CASSQAGGSVGEQFF
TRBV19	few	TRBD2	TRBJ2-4	CASSKVWTSGGGNIQYF